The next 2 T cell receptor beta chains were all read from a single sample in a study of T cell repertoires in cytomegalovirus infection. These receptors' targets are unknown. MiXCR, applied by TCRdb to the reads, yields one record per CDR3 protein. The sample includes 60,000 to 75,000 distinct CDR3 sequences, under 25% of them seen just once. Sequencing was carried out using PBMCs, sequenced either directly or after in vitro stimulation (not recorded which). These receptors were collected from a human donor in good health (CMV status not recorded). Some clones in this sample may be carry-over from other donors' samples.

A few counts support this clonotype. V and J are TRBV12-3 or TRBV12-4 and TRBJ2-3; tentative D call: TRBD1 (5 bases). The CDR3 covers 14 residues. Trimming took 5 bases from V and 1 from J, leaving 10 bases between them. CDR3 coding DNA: TGTGCCAGCAGTAAGACAGAAGGCACAGATACGCAGTATTTT. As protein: CASSKTEGTDTQYF.

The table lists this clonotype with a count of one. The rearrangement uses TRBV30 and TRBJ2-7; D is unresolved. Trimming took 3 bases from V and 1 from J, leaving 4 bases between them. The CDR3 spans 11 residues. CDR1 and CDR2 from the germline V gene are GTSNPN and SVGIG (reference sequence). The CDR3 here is CAWRVSYEQYF. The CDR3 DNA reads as TGTGCCTGGAGGGTTTCCTACGAGCAGTACTTC.